This is a list of T cell receptor beta chains from one sample in a study of human T cells and chemical hapten exposure. TCRdb called the RACE reads again in MiXCR, with one record for every CDR3 protein. This sample has 300,000 to 450,000 distinct CDR3 sequences; approximately 5.1% occur once, and the top ten carry 2.6%. The sample consisted of whole blood, taken in connection with sensitization to the hapten diphenylcyclopropenone (DPC). The receptor source for this set is a woman aged 45-60 years with alopecia areata. Some clones in this sample may be carry-over from other donors' samples. Each CDR3 is given with its conserved first and last residue. The D gene is left open where the match is weak. Clone size is given for some rows only: seen once, a few or many times, or a class if the clone is expanded.

V gene,J gene,clone size,D gene,CDR3 protein,CDR3 DNA
TRBV19,TRBJ1-5,NA,NA,CASSYQPQHF,TGTGCCAGTAGCTATCAGCCCCAGCATTTT
TRBV7-2,TRBJ1-2,NA,NA,CASSTGGDSTYGYTF,TGTGCCAGCAGCACCGGGGGCGACTCAACGTATGGCTACACCTTC
TRBV3-1,TRBJ2-1,few,TRBD2,CASSPLIAGVLFF,TGTGCCAGCAGCCCCTTGATAGCGGGCGTTCTGTTCTTC
TRBV7-3,TRBJ2-3,many,TRBD2,CASSQLGSGAADTQYF,TGTGCCAGCAGCCAACTAGGGAGCGGGGCAGCAGATACGCAGTATTTT
TRBV4-1,TRBJ1-6,NA,TRBD1,CASSQDAGQGVSPLHF,TGCGCCAGCAGCCAAGACGCGGGACAGGGGGTTTCACCCCTCCACTTT
TRBV20-1,TRBJ2-7,few,TRBD2,CSAETSGRGEQYF,TGCAGTGCCGAGACTAGCGGGAGGGGCGAGCAGTACTTC
TRBV6-2/TRBV6-3,TRBJ2-5,NA,NA,CASSYSIGSGETQYF,TGTGCCAGCAGTTACTCAATAGGGTCGGGAGAGACCCAGTACTTC
TRBV10-2,TRBJ2-7,many,NA,CASSERGYVGEQYF,TGCGCCAGCAGTGAGAGGGGGTACGTGGGGGAGCAGTACTTC
TRBV20-1,TRBJ2-6,NA,TRBD1,CSAHRATDRGRSGANVLTF,TGCAGTGCACACCGGGCAACGGACAGGGGGCGATCTGGGGCCAACGTCCTGACTTTC
TRBV10-3,TRBJ2-3,many,TRBD1,CAIGKIGGLTGTDTQYF,TGTGCCATCGGTAAAATAGGGGGCTTAACGGGCACAGATACGCAGTATTTT
TRBV5-1,TRBJ1-4,few,NA,CASSLDNRNEKLFF,TGCGCCAGCAGCTTGGATAACAGAAATGAAAAACTGTTTTTT
TRBV14,TRBJ1-1,many,NA,CASSRLLHREAFF,TGTGCCAGCAGCCGTCTCCTCCATCGTGAAGCTTTCTTT
TRBV12-3/TRBV12-4,TRBJ2-3,NA,NA,CASSLKAGSTDTQYF,TGTGCCAGCAGTTTAAAGGCGGGGAGCACAGATACGCAGTATTTT
TRBV29-1,TRBJ2-6,NA,TRBD1,CSVSGGDYSGANVLTF,TGCAGCGTCTCAGGGGGCGACTACTCTGGGGCCAACGTCCTGACTTTC
TRBV3-1,TRBJ1-3,many,TRBD1,CASSRDRVSGNTIYF,TGTGCCAGCAGTCGGGACAGGGTCTCTGGAAACACCATATATTTT
TRBV7-2,TRBJ1-3,NA,NA,CASSSTGSIGNTIYF,TGTGCCAGCAGCTCTACAGGGAGCATAGGAAACACCATATATTTT
TRBV7-9,TRBJ1-4,NA,TRBD1,CASSGGTGSLFF,TGTGCCAGCAGCGGAGGGACAGGGAGTCTGTTTTTT
TRBV7-2,TRBJ1-1,NA,NA,CASSLDFGTSNTEAFF,TGTGCCAGCAGCTTAGACTTCGGCACATCGAACACTGAAGCTTTCTTT
TRBV4-1,TRBJ1-4,many,NA,CASSQDGTLPFF,TGCGCCAGCAGCCAAGATGGGACACTGCCGTTTTTT
TRBV29-1,TRBJ2-5,many,TRBD2,CSVTQAGVRETQYF,TGCAGCGTAACCCAAGCGGGAGTGCGAGAGACCCAGTACTTC
TRBV12-3/TRBV12-4,TRBJ1-1,NA,NA,CASLFGVVGNTEAFF,TGTGCCAGCCTCTTTGGGGTCGTGGGGAACACTGAAGCTTTCTTT
TRBV9,TRBJ2-7,NA,NA,CASSVDNREQYF,TGTGCCAGCAGCGTAGATAACCGGGAGCAGTACTTC
TRBV7-9,TRBJ1-6,few,NA,CASSLVARSPLHF,TGTGCCAGCAGCTTAGTGGCCCGTTCACCCCTCCACTTT
TRBV6-6,TRBJ2-7,many,TRBD2,CASSYQRGLSYEQYF,TGTGCCAGCAGTTACCAGCGGGGTCTTTCCTACGAGCAGTACTTC
TRBV11-2,TRBJ2-5,many,NA,CASSSGRGRETQYF,TGTGCCAGCAGCTCCGGACGGGGTCGGGAGACCCAGTACTTC
TRBV27,TRBJ2-1,many,NA,CASSSGPEQFF,TGTGCCAGCAGTTCAGGACCTGAGCAGTTCTTC
TRBV20-1,TRBJ1-4,few,NA,CSASPRGLANEKLFF,TGCAGTGCTAGTCCTCGGGGGTTAGCTAATGAAAAACTGTTTTTT
TRBV5-1,TRBJ2-6,many,NA,CASSVDPSGANVLTF,TGCGCCAGCAGCGTCGACCCCTCTGGGGCCAACGTCCTGACTTTC
TRBV4-1,TRBJ2-4,few,TRBD2,CASSQPGLGENIQYF,TGCGCCAGCAGTCAACCGGGACTAGGGGAAAACATTCAGTACTTC
TRBV7-2,TRBJ2-1,few,NA,CASSLHLLGVDEQFF,TGTGCCAGCAGCTTACACTTGTTAGGGGTGGATGAGCAGTTCTTC
TRBV6-5,TRBJ2-7,many,TRBD2,CASSPGLAGWYEQYF,TGTGCCAGCAGCCCGGGACTAGCGGGATGGTACGAGCAGTACTTC